This T cell receptor (beta chain) is drawn from a study of shared T cell receptors in the human thymus. Sequencing used immunoSEQ multiplex PCR; TCRdb keeps in-frame clones, though not all of them. Of fewer than 700,000 clones in the sample, 88% are singletons; the top ten hold over 0.008%. Another study also made use of these data, one on human thymus T cells. That work contributes: The sample donors, healthy Finnish infants, were having corrective surgery for congenital heart defects. Thymus specimens were resections from corrective heart surgery. Apparent skewing of V and J gene usage characterized both thymic and blood repertoires. Thymic repertoires from unrelated individuals overlapped highly, related research reported.

This TCR came from a boy younger than two with a congenital heart defect. Sequenced sample: thymocytes.

CDR3 DNA sequence: TGTGCCAGCAGGGAATACTCTGGAAACACCATATATTTT. It encodes CASREYSGNTIYF. The chain joins TRBV2 to TRBJ1-3; D is unresolved. V lost 6 bases and J 0 bases, leaving 6 bases between the germline ends. Germline V gives CDR1 SNHLY, CDR2 FYNNEI. The CDR3 totals 13 residues.